This T cell receptor beta chain was obtained from a study of cytomegalovirus exposure and HLA in healthy donors. General observations from the study: Associated with HLA alleles at 0.05 false discovery rate in a later analysis were over 15,000 TCR beta sequences.

The PCR had 60 Vbeta and 13 Jbeta primers. Some clones are missing from TCRdb's copy, which holds only in-frame ones; the method was immunoSEQ multiplex PCR. The sample comprises 95,000 to 130,000 clones, around 60% of which are singletons, and nearly 9.5% rests with the top ten. The CDR3 has 13 amino acids. V was pared by 1 base and J by 2 bases, with 5 bases between. The germline CDR1 and CDR2 sequences are LNHNV and YYDKDF (reference sequence). On this clone: Its target is unknown.

V is TRBV15 and J is TRBJ2-5, with D uncertain. Sequenced: PBMCs. The TCR was taken from a woman aged 40 to 55 in good health and CMV-seropositive. The CDR3 sequence: CATSRAVQETQYF. The CDR3, as DNA: TGTGCCACCAGCAGAGCGGTACAAGAGACCCAGTACTTC.